The clone carrying this TCR beta chain was observed many times. The antigen is unknown. Specified time point: newly diagnosed GD, antithyroid drugs for less than 3 months. PBMC-extracted RNA yielded the TCR library. The sample comes from a study of regulatory T cells in long-lasting Graves disease. Study outcomes and limitations: A limited number of samples was an acknowledged limitation.

V trimming: 3 bases; J trimming: 0 bases; junction bases outside the gene matches: 5. The CDR3 contains 15 residues. Germline V gene lookup returns CDR1 SNHLY and CDR2 FYNNEI. Through Arm-PCR of CDR3 regions and iRepertoire HTBI primers, TCR beta libraries were built. TCRdb re-derived calls from the multiplex PCR reads in MiXCR, one entry per CDR3 protein. The profile shows fewer than 500,000 distinct CDR3 sequences, about 16% of them singletons. These data are also associated with another study on T cells in Graves' hyperthyroidism and ophthalmopathy. Per that study: Patients were excluded because of uncontrolled infection, other autoimmune disease, pregnancy or lactation. Separation of ophthalmopathy from stable hyperthyroidism was achieved by a 13 V-J model.

The receptor comes from a man aged 40-49 years with Graves disease. The sequenced sample was peripheral blood mononuclear cells (PBMCs), obtained at new diagnosis, from a patient treated with antithyroid drugs. The V and J genes are TRBV2 and TRBJ2-7; TRBD2 aligns across 7 bases. The CDR3 here is CASSEGAGSSYEQYF. The CDR3, as DNA: TGTGCCAGCAGTGAGGGAGCGGGGAGCTCCTACGAGCAGTACTTC.